A single sample is the source of the 7 T cell receptor beta chains below, sequenced in a study of neurological immune-mediated disorders. Each CDR3 protein gets one entry after TCRdb re-called the 5' RACE reads with MiXCR. In the table there are 50,000 to 65,000 distinct CDR3 sequences, roughly 3.5% of which are singletons. The specimen sequenced was PBMCs. These receptors came from a man under 40 with multiple sclerosis.

This clonotype was seen repeatedly, ten times or more. This chain joins TRBV12-3 or TRBV12-4 and TRBJ2-1; 8 bases align to TRBD1. V dropped 6 bases and J dropped 2; count of bases not matched to a gene: 6. This CDR3 is 15 amino acids long. The chain's CDR3 is CASRRTGKTYNEQFF. CDR3 in DNA: TGTGCCAGCAGGAGGACAGGGAAAACCTACAATGAGCAGTTCTTC.

This clonotype was picked up many times. This chain's CDR3 is CAISEKGDDGYTF. CDR3 nucleotide sequence: TGTGCCATCAGTGAGAAGGGGGATGATGGCTACACCTTC. The V gene is TRBV10-3, the J gene TRBJ1-2; tentatively, D is TRBD1 (6 bases). The ends were cut back, 2 bases at V and 6 bases at J, with 10 bases in the middle. There are 13 residues in the CDR3. The germline gives CDR1 ENHRY, CDR2 SYGVKD.

The chain recombines TRBV2 with TRBJ2-7, with TRBD2 identical over 9 bases. V shed 3 bases, J shed 0 bases, and the junction held 9 bases outside the gene matches. The CDR3 is made up of 17 amino acids. From germline, CDR1 is SNHLY and CDR2 FYNNEI. CDR3 protein: CASSEETSGNLSYEQYF. In DNA, the CDR3 is TGTGCCAGCAGTGAGGAGACTAGCGGTAATCTCTCCTACGAGCAGTACTTC. The full variable domain, rest sourced from reference TRBV2 and TRBJ2-7, is EPEVTQTPSHQVTQMGQEVILRCVPISNHLYFYWYRQILGQKVEFLVSFYNNEISEKSEIFDDQFSVERPDGSNFTLKIRSTKLEDSAMYFCASSEETSGNLSYEQYFGPGTRLTVT.

This clonotype was picked up many times. CDR3 DNA sequence: TGCAGTGCTAGTGGTCGTCGCAGTGCCTTCAAAAACATTCAGTACTTC. This sequence encodes CSASGRRSAFKNIQYF. J is TRBJ2-4 and V is TRBV20-1; D remains ambiguous. There are 16 residues in the CDR3. Germline V lookup: CDR1 DFQATT, CDR2 SNEGSKA (reference sequence). The V and J ends lost 3 bases and 3 bases respectively, with 18 bases between them.

Ten or more counts support this clonotype. The genes are TRBV12-3 or TRBV12-4 and TRBJ2-3; D gene unclear. The CDR3 contains 11 residues. V lost 5 bases and J lost 5, with 5 bases in between. The CDR3 coding sequence is TGTGCCAGCAGTATGATAGATACGCAGTATTTT. Its translation: CASSMIDTQYF.

In this sample, this clonotype turned up many times. This chain joins TRBV5-1 and TRBJ2-5, with D unresolved. The CDR3 is 13 residues long. The germline V gene has CDR1 SGHRS and CDR2 YFSETQ. The ends were cut back, 0 bases at V and 3 bases at J, with 6 bases in the middle. CDR3 residues: CASSLGRKETQYF. CDR3 bases: TGCGCCAGCAGCTTGGGGCGGAAAGAGACCCAGTACTTC.

Ten or more counts support this clonotype. The rearrangement uses TRBV12-3 or TRBV12-4 and TRBJ2-5, with a possible D match to TRBD1 (6 bases). The CDR3 length is 13 residues. V lost 6 bases to trimming and J lost 0 bases, with 8 bases between them. The CDR3 here is CASRRDNQETQYF. Here the CDR3 DNA reads TGTGCCAGCAGACGGGACAACCAAGAGACCCAGTACTTC.